This T cell receptor (beta chain) was recorded in a study of glioma-infiltrating T cells after dendritic cell vaccination. Study summary: Autologous tumor lysate-pulsed dendritic cell vaccination was given between the early 2000s and the early 2010s.

Sequenced by immunoSEQ multiplex PCR; TCRdb stores in-frame clones only, minus some. The repertoire holds under 130,000 clones, with more than 80% as singletons. Only one count was recorded for this clone. V lost 0 bases, J lost 4 bases, and 16 bases lay in between. Germline assignment: CDR1 SGHKS and CDR2 YYEKEE (reference sequence). The CDR3 has 16 residues. The TCR sequence derives from a human donor with glioblastoma. The rearrangement links TRBV5-5 to TRBJ1-2; the D gene is possibly TRBD1 (6 bases). The sample was blood, taken before dendritic cell vaccination. The CDR3 coding sequence is TGTGCCAGCAGCTTGGCCCTTACGGGGGGCGGCTATGGCTACACCTTC. Translating it yields CASSLALTGGGYGYTF.